The clone carrying this T cell receptor beta chain was found once. Within the sample, other DNA sequences also encode this same CDR3. The data derive from a study of blood T cell repertoires in COVID-19. The assay was immunoSEQ multiplex PCR, and TCRdb's table has in-frame clones only and misses some. The sample consists of about 120,000 clones, over 75% of them appearing once. Germline V gene sequence: CDR1 SGHKS, CDR2 YYEKEE (reference sequence). The CDR3 loop spans 15 amino acids. The trim removed 3 bases at V and 4 bases at J, leaving 3 bases unmatched. The receptor comes from a man aged 65 to 79 with active or convalescent COVID-19. The sample taken for sequencing was peripheral blood. The chain combines TRBV5-5 with TRBJ2-1, with 11 bases fitting TRBD2. The CDR3 is CASSSGTSGYNEQFF. CDR3 DNA: TGTGCCAGCAGCTCCGGGACTAGCGGATACAATGAGCAGTTCTTC.